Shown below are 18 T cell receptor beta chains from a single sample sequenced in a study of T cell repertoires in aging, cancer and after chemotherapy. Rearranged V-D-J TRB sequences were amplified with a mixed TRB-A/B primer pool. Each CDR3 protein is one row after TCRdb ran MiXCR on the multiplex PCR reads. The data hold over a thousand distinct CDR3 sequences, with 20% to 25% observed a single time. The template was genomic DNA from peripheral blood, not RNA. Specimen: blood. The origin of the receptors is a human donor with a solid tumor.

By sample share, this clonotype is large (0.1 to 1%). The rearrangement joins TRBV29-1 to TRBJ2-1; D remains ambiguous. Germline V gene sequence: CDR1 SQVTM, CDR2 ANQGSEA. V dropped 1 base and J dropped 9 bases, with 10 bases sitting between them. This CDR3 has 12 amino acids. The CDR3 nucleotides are TGCAGCGTTGAAGTGTCCGTAGGTGAGCAGTTCTTC. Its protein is CSVEVSVGEQFF.

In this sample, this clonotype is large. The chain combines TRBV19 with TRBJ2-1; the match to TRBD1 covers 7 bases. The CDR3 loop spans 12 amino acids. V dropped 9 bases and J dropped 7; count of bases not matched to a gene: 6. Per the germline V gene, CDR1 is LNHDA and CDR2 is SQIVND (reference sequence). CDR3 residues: CASKGGSNEQFF. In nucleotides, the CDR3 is TGTGCCAGCAAAGGGGGCTCGAATGAGCAGTTCTTC.

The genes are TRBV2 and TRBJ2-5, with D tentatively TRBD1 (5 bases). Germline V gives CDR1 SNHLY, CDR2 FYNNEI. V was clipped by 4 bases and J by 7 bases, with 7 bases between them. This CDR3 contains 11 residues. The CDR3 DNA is TGTGCCAGCAGTGTAAGGGGGACCCAGTACTTC. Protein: CASSVRGTQYF.

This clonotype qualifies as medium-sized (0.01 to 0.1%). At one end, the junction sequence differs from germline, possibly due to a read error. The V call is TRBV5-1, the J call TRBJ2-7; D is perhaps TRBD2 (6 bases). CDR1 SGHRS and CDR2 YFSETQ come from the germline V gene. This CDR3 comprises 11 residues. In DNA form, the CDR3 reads TGCGCCAGCAGCTTGGCTGGGGACTGGGCTTTT. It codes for CASSLAGDWAF. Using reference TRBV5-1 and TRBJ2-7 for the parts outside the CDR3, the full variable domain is KAGVTQTPRYLIKTRGQQVTLSCSPISGHRSVSWYQQTPGQGLQFLFEYFSETQRNKGNFPGRFSGRQFSNSRSEMNVSTLELGDSALYLCASSLAGDWAFGPGTRLTVT.

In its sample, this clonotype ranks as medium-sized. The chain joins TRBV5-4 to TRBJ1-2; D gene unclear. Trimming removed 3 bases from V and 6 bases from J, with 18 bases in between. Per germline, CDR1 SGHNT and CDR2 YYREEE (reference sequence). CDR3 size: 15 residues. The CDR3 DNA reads TGTGCCAGCAGCTCCCAGAACCGAACCATCCATGGCTACACCTTC. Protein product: CASSSQNRTIHGYTF.

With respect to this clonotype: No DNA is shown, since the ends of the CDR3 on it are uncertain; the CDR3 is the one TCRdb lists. The CDR3 sequence: CASSIYLCSVEGGYETQYF. This chain links TRBV5-4 with TRBJ2-5; the table's D call, TRBD1, has no DNA check behind it. The CDR3 totals 19 residues, both ends included. Germline CDR1 reads SGHNT; CDR2 reads YYREEE (reference sequence).

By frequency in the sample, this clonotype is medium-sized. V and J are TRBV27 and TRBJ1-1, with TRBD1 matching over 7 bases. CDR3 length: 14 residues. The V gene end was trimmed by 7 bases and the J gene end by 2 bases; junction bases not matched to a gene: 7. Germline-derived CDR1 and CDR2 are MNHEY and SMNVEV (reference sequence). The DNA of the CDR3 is TGTGCCAGCACCATTACAGGGGCTAACACTGAAGCTTTCTTT. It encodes CASTITGANTEAFF.

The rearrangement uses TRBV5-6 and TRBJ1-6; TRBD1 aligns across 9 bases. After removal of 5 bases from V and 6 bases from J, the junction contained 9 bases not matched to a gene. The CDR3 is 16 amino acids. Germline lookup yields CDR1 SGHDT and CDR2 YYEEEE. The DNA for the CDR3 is TGTGCCAGCAGACCCGGGACAGGGTCCGGTAATTCACCCCTCCACTTT. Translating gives CASRPGTGSGNSPLHF.

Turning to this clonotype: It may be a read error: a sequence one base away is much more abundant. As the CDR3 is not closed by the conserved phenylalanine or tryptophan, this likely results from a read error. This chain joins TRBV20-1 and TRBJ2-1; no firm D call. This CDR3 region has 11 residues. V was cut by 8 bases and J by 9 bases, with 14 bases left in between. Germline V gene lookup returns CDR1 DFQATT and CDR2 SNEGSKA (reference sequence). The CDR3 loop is CSTIPYSEQFL. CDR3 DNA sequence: TGCAGTACTATACCCTATTCTGAGCAGTTCCTC.

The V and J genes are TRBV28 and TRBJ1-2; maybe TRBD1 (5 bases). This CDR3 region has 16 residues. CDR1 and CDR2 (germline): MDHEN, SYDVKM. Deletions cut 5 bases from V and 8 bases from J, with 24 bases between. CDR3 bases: TGTGCCAGCAGTCTCGATCAATTATCGGGGGATCGCGGCTACACCTTC. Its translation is CASSLDQLSGDRGYTF.

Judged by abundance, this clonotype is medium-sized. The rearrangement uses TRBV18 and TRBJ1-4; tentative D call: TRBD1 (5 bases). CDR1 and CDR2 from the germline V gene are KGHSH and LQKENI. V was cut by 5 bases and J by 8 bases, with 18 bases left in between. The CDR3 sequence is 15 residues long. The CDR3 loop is CASSSRWGEAEKLFF. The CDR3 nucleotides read TGTGCCAGCTCATCTCGGTGGGGGGAAGCCGAAAAACTGTTTTTT.

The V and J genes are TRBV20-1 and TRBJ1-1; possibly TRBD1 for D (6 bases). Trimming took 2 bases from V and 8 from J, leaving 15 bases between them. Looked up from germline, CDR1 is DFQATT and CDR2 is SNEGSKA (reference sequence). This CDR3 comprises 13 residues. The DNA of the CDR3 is TGCAGTGCTAGAATATTTGGGGGGGGCGAAGCTTTCTTT. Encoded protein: CSARIFGGGEAFF.

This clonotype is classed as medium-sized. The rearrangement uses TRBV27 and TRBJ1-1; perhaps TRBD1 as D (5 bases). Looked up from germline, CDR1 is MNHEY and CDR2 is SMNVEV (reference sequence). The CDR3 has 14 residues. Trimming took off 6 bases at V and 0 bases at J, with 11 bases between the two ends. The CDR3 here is CASRETVMNTEAFF. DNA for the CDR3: TGTGCCAGCAGGGAGACAGTGATGAACACTGAAGCTTTCTTT.

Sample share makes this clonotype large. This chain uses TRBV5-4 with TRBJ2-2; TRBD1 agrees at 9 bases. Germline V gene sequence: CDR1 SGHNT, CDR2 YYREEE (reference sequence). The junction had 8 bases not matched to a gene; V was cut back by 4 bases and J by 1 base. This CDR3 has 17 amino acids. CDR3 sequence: CASSPLQGARNTGELFF. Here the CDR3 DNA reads TGTGCCAGCAGCCCCTTACAGGGGGCGAGGAACACCGGGGAGCTGTTTTTT.

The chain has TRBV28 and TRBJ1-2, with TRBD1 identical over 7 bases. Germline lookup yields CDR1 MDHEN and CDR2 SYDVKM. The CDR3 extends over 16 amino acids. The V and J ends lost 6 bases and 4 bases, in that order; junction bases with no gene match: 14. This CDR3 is CASSTPRQGLSYGYTF. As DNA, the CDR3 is TGTGCCAGCAGCACACCCCGACAGGGACTTTCCTATGGCTACACCTTC.

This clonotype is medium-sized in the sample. For the CDR3, the DNA is TGTGCCAGCAGTACCGACAGACAACAGCCCCAGCATTTT. This encodes CASSTDRQQPQHF. The chain employs TRBV6-5 and TRBJ1-5, with D tentatively TRBD1 (5 bases). The V gene lost 5 bases and the J gene lost 7 bases, with 12 bases spanning the gap. The CDR3 is 13 amino acids. CDR1 and CDR2 from the germline V gene are MNHEY and SVGAGI.

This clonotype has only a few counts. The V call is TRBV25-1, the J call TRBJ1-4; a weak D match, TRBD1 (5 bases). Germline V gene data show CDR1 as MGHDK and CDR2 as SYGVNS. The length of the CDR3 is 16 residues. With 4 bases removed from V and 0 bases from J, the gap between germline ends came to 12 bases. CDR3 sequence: CASSAGGGTTNEKLFF. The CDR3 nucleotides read TGTGCCAGCAGTGCGGGCGGGGGAACAACTAATGAAAAACTGTTTTTT.

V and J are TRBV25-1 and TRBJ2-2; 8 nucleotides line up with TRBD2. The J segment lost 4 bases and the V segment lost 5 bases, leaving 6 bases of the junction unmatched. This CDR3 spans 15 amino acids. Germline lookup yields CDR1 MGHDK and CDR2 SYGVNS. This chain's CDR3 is CASSHSGGLTGELFF. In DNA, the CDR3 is TGTGCCAGCAGTCACAGCGGGGGCCTCACCGGGGAGCTGTTTTTT. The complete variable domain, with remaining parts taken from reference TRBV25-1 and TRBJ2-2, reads EADIYQTPRYLVIGTGKKITLECSQTMGHDKMYWYQQDPGMELHLIHYSYGVNSTEKGDLSSESTVSRIRTEHFPLTLESARPSHTSQYLCASSHSGGLTGELFFGEGSRLTVL.